The clone carrying this T cell receptor beta chain came up a few times. What it binds is not known. The data belong to a study of T-cell memory formation after mild COVID-19. Findings and caveats of the study: Second-wave clones reaching peak frequency on day 37 lacked confirmed SARS-CoV-2 specificity.

Each CDR3 protein gets one entry after TCRdb re-called the 5' RACE reads with MiXCR. Altogether around 200,000 distinct CDR3 sequences are present, about 11% being singletons, with the ten largest covering 3%. CDR1 and CDR2 from the germline V gene are ENHRY and SYGVKD. V shed 4 bases and J 4 bases; nucleotides not matched to a gene: 6. The CDR3 extends over 16 amino acids. The sequencing sample was made of PBMCs or a T cell subset sorted from them (not recorded which). The J gene is TRBJ2-2, the V gene TRBV10-3; 10 bases align to TRBD1. This receptor was obtained from a young man who had mild COVID-19 (a few samples of this study predate the infection). Cell type and time point are not known. DNA for the CDR3: TGTGCCATCAGTGCGGGGACAGGGGCCTTCACCGGGGAGCTGTTTTTT. It encodes CAISAGTGAFTGELFF.